This entry lists 26 T cell receptor beta chains sequenced from one sample in a study of cytomegalovirus exposure and HLA in healthy donors. Both 60 Vbeta primers and 13 Jbeta primers went into the PCR. Sequencing was performed with immunoSEQ multiplex PCR; in TCRdb, only in-frame clones are kept and a portion is missing. This table has fewer than 90,000 clones, roughly 83% appearing once. The sequenced sample was PBMCs. The origin of the receptors is a woman aged 40-49 years in good health and CMV-seropositive.

A few counts support this clone. This chain links TRBV5-1 with TRBJ1-1; D possibly corresponds to TRBD1 (5 bases). CDR3 length: 13 amino acids. The V end was cut by 5 bases, the J end by 1 base, with 9 bases between. Germline CDR1 reads SGHRS; CDR2 reads YFSETQ. The CDR3: CASRWQGNTEAFF. The CDR3 DNA reads TGCGCCAGCAGATGGCAGGGGAACACTGAAGCTTTCTTT.

This chain uses TRBV28 with TRBJ2-5, with a possible D match to TRBD2 (6 bases). Trimming stripped 2 bases from V and 4 bases from J, with 11 bases between. This CDR3 is 14 amino acids long. The germline V gene has CDR1 MDHEN and CDR2 SYDVKM. The CDR3 DNA sequence: TGTGCCAGCAGTTTAGGTCAGGGAGGAGAGACCCAGTACTTC. Translating gives CASSLGQGGETQYF.

The chain carries TRBV7-2 and TRBJ2-1; weak D call: TRBD2 (5 bases). V lost 0 bases and J lost 3, with 9 bases in between. In germline, CDR1 is SGHTA, CDR2 FQGNSA. This CDR3 spans 15 amino acids. The DNA of the CDR3 is TGTGCCAGCAGCTTAGCGCCACTAGGCTACAATGAGCAGTTCTTC. This encodes CASSLAPLGYNEQFF.

The J gene is TRBJ2-4, the V gene TRBV19; TRBD1 matches at 9 bases. The V segment lost 3 bases and the J segment 6 bases; nucleotides outside the gene matches: 6. Germline V lookup: CDR1 LNHDA, CDR2 SQIVND (reference sequence). This CDR3 comprises 15 residues. The CDR3 sequence: CASSIGDRDPNIQYF. The CDR3 bases are TGTGCCAGTAGTATTGGGGACAGGGACCCAAACATTCAGTACTTC.

CDR3 in DNA: TGTGCCAGCAGCTCCGGGAGCTCCTACGAGCAGTACTTC. The encoded protein is CASSSGSSYEQYF. The V gene is TRBV27, the J gene TRBJ2-7, with a weak D call TRBD2 (6 bases). This CDR3 spans 13 amino acids. V was cut by 6 bases and J by 0 bases, with 9 bases left in between. Germline V gene data show CDR1 as MNHEY and CDR2 as SMNVEV (reference sequence).

This clone was seen just once. The rearrangement uses TRBV4-3 and TRBJ1-2; D might be TRBD1 (5 bases). Between the trimmed V and J ends, which lost 1 base and 7 bases, there was a span of 10 bases. The CDR3 contains 13 residues. Germline V lookup: CDR1 LGHNA, CDR2 YSLEER. CDR3 sequence reads: CASSQGGRGGYTF. The CDR3 DNA follows: TGCGCCAGCAGCCAAGGGGGGAGGGGTGGCTACACCTTC.

V is TRBV25-1 and J is TRBJ1-2, with no clear D. Germline assignment: CDR1 MGHDK and CDR2 SYGVNS. The CDR3 runs to 12 residues. Trimming left V 10 bases short and J 4 bases short, with 13 bases between. For the CDR3, the DNA is TGTGCCACCTCGCCAGGCTCCTATGGCTACACCTTC. Amino acid sequence: CATSPGSYGYTF.

The count of this clone is one. The chain recombines TRBV9 with TRBJ2-5; weak D call: TRBD2 (5 bases). The CDR3 covers 14 residues. Germline V gene lookup returns CDR1 SGDLS and CDR2 YYNGEE. V lost 4 bases to trimming and J lost 5 bases, with 15 bases between them. The CDR3 loop is CASSPGEGRETQYF. For the CDR3, the DNA is TGTGCCAGCAGCCCAGGAGAGGGTCGGGAGACCCAGTACTTC.

This chain links TRBV7-8 with TRBJ1-1; TRBD1 agrees at 12 bases. The germline V gene has CDR1 SGHVS and CDR2 FQNEAQ. The ends lost 5 bases at V and 2 bases at J; junction bases unmatched: 3. This CDR3 comprises 15 residues. DNA of the CDR3: TGTGCCAGCAGCAGGGGACAGGGGGCTAACACTGAAGCTTTCTTT. Its protein product is CASSRGQGANTEAFF.

This clone occurred a few times. The chain uses TRBV28 and TRBJ2-7, with 7 bases matching TRBD1. The V segment lost 5 bases and the J segment 3 bases; nucleotides outside the gene matches: 7. The CDR3 contains 14 residues. The germline V gene encodes CDR1 MDHEN and CDR2 SYDVKM. In DNA form, the CDR3 reads TGTGCCAGCAGTGCTCCTCAGGGGGACTACGAGCAGTACTTC. Translated: CASSAPQGDYEQYF.

The chain couples TRBV9 to TRBJ1-3, with TRBD1 matching over 7 bases. CDR1 is SGDLS, CDR2 YYNGEE, per germline. This CDR3 comprises 16 residues. The trim removed 0 bases at V and 0 bases at J, leaving 3 bases unmatched. CDR3 sequence: CASSVGGTVSGNTIYF. The CDR3 region has the DNA TGTGCCAGCAGCGTAGGGGGGACAGTCTCTGGAAACACCATATATTTT.

There are a few counts of this clone. V gene TRBV28 combines with J gene TRBJ1-2, with a weak D call TRBD1 (5 bases). V was cut by 5 bases and J by 14 bases, with 24 bases left in between. CDR3 size: 14 residues. Germline V gene data show CDR1 as MDHEN and CDR2 as SYDVKM. In DNA form, the CDR3 reads TGTGCCAGCAGTCCCTCGTCCGACTCTCCAGGGTGGACCTTC. Encoded protein: CASSPSSDSPGWTF.

The rearrangement uses TRBV19 and TRBJ2-3; 7 bases map to TRBD2. With V trimmed by 4 bases and J by 3 bases, 10 bases remained unmatched. The germline CDR1 and CDR2 sequences are LNHDA and SQIVND (reference sequence). This CDR3 is built from 16 residues. The CDR3 sequence: CASSTQAGWGTDTQYF. CDR3 coding DNA: TGTGCCAGTAGTACCCAAGCGGGATGGGGGACAGATACGCAGTATTTT.

The CDR3 sequence: CASSLGGYGANVLTF. The CDR3 DNA is TGTGCCAGCAGCTTAGGAGGTTATGGGGCCAACGTCCTGACTTTC. V and J are TRBV11-1 and TRBJ2-6; D is undetermined. With 1 base removed from V and 3 bases from J, the gap between germline ends came to 7 bases. The CDR3 is 15 amino acids. Germline lookup yields CDR1 SGHAT and CDR2 FQDESV (reference sequence).

This clone was observed a handful of times. The chain combines TRBV7-8 with TRBJ2-5; the match to TRBD1 covers 9 bases. From germline, CDR1 is SGHVS and CDR2 FQNEAQ. V trimming: 5 bases; J trimming: 5 bases; junction bases outside the gene matches: 3. The CDR3 runs 13 residues. The CDR3 loop is CASSLDRGETQYF. CDR3 DNA sequence: TGTGCCAGCAGCCTAGACAGGGGGGAGACCCAGTACTTC.

This chain connects TRBV2 to TRBJ1-5; D is possibly TRBD1 (6 bases). Germline lookup yields CDR1 SNHLY and CDR2 FYNNEI. V dropped 6 bases and J dropped 2 bases, with 14 bases sitting between them. This CDR3 comprises 15 residues. CDR3 in amino acids: CASSGDKGGNQPQHF. CDR3 sequence (DNA): TGTGCCAGCAGCGGGGACAAAGGGGGCAATCAGCCCCAGCATTTT.

This clone was seen more than once but under ten times. The J gene is TRBJ1-6, the V gene TRBV4-3; D perhaps matches TRBD1 (5 bases). V was shortened by 1 base and J by 7 bases, with 11 bases between the two germline ends. CDR1 is LGHNA and CDR2 is YSLEER in the germline V gene. This CDR3 is 15 amino acids long. The DNA for the CDR3 is TGCGCCAGCAGCCAAGGTGGAGGGGCGAATTCACCCCTCCACTTT. Protein product: CASSQGGGANSPLHF.

The CDR3 loop reads CASTQGTGLGTNEKLFF. The DNA of the CDR3 is TGTGCCAGCACTCAAGGGACAGGGTTAGGAACTAATGAAAAACTGTTTTTT. The rearrangement joins TRBV25-1 to TRBJ1-4; 9 positions agree with TRBD1. Trimming removed 7 bases from V and 1 base from J; junction bases left unmatched: 10. The CDR3 is 17 residues long. Germline assignment: CDR1 MGHDK and CDR2 SYGVNS.

The genes are TRBV19 and TRBJ1-2; unclear D gene. The CDR3 length is 13 residues. The germline CDR1 and CDR2 sequences are LNHDA and SQIVND (reference sequence). The V end was cut by 6 bases, the J end by 6 bases, with 14 bases between. CDR3: CASRAQSLNGYTF. The CDR3 nucleotides read TGTGCCAGTAGGGCTCAAAGTCTTAATGGCTACACCTTC.

The chain recombines TRBV6-1 with TRBJ2-2; TRBD1 matches 7 bases. V trimming: 9 bases; J trimming: 6 bases; junction bases outside the gene matches: 10. CDR1 MNHNS and CDR2 SASEGT come from the germline V gene. The CDR3 length is 14 residues. The DNA of the CDR3 is TGTGCCAGTAAATCCGGACAGGTTGCCGGGGAGCTGTTTTTT. This translates into CASKSGQVAGELFF.

CDR3 residues: CASSFLRANTEAFF. Written as DNA, the CDR3 is TGTGCCAGCAGCTTTTTAAGAGCGAACACTGAAGCTTTCTTT. This chain links TRBV7-9 with TRBJ1-1, with D unresolved. CDR1 and CDR2 from the germline V gene are SEHNR and FQNEAQ (reference sequence). The length of the CDR3 is 14 residues. V lost 3 bases, J lost 1 base, and 9 bases lay in between.

This CDR3 reads CASSPRAGTVRNEQFF. In DNA, the CDR3 is TGTGCCAGCAGCCCGCGCGCCGGGACTGTCAGGAATGAGCAGTTCTTC. The J gene is TRBJ2-1, the V gene TRBV7-2; weak D call: TRBD2 (6 bases). Germline assignment: CDR1 SGHTA and CDR2 FQGNSA. V lost 5 bases, J lost 7 bases, and 21 bases lay in between. The CDR3 extends over 16 amino acids.

V is TRBV19 and J is TRBJ1-2; D perhaps matches TRBD1 (6 bases). Per the germline V gene, CDR1 is LNHDA and CDR2 is SQIVND (reference sequence). The length of the CDR3 is 15 residues. V shed 6 bases and J shed 4 bases, with 18 bases lying between them. CDR3 loop: CASSHHREAGYGYTF. The CDR3 coding sequence is TGTGCCAGTAGCCACCACAGGGAAGCTGGCTATGGCTACACCTTC.

The J gene is TRBJ1-3, the V gene TRBV5-1, with a weak D call TRBD1 (5 bases). With 2 bases removed from V and 3 bases from J, the gap between germline ends came to 9 bases. The CDR3 runs 14 residues. Germline CDR1 is SGHRS and CDR2 is YFSETQ. The CDR3, as DNA: TGCGCCAGCAGCTTTCGGGGGGATGGAAACACCATATATTTT. As protein: CASSFRGDGNTIYF.

The CDR3: CASSLGQVGTDTQYF. The DNA for the CDR3 is TGTGCCAGCTCACTAGGACAGGTTGGCACAGATACGCAGTATTTT. The chain is built from TRBV18 and TRBJ2-3, with 7 bases aligning to TRBD1. This CDR3 is built from 15 residues. Germline values: CDR1 KGHSH, CDR2 LQKENI. The V segment lost 4 bases and the J segment 1 base; nucleotides outside the gene matches: 5.

The chain carries TRBV28 and TRBJ2-3, with 7 bases matching TRBD1. The CDR3 has 14 amino acids. The ends lost 5 bases at V and 1 base at J; junction bases unmatched: 3. The V gene's germline CDR1 is MDHEN and CDR2 SYDVKM. CDR3 DNA sequence: TGTGCCAGCAGTGTAACAGGGGGCACAGATACGCAGTATTTT. Encoded protein: CASSVTGGTDTQYF.